The T cell receptor (beta chain) under discussion was sequenced for a study of blood T cell repertoires in COVID-19. Study at large: Sites across the United States, Italy and Spain contributed samples from acute and convalescent COVID-19. Sources were T cells, B-cell-depleted T cells, or PBMCs; the material itself was cDNA or gDNA.

In the original processing: Estimation of nucleated cell counts relied on the amplification of reference gene primers. TCRdb's copy holds only in-frame clones and misses some; the assay was immunoSEQ multiplex PCR. V, J and clone size reflect that table, while D and trimming were determined from the DNA. The profile covers 100,000 to 120,000 clones, with roughly 85% appearing a single time and 5% to 6.5% taken by the ten largest. Enrolment of Seattle patients took place during active infection, and they were followed longitudinally. Germline assignment: CDR1 ENHRY and CDR2 SYGVKD. The V gene lost 4 bases and the J gene lost 4 bases, with 7 bases spanning the gap. The CDR3 loop spans 12 amino acids.

This clonotype originated in a woman in her sixties or seventies with COVID-19, enrolled during active disease. The chain employs TRBV10-3 and TRBJ1-1; no definite D call. Sample: peripheral blood. For the CDR3, the DNA is TGTGCCATCAGTGGGGCGGGCACTGAAGCTTTCTTT. Its protein is CAISGAGTEAFF.